Following are 15 T cell receptor beta chains from one sample sequenced in a study of T-cell memory formation after mild COVID-19. Each CDR3 protein gets one entry after TCRdb re-called the 5' RACE reads with MiXCR. The data show roughly 190,000 distinct CDR3 sequences, around 16% seen once. The sample comprised PBMCs or a T cell subset sorted from them (not recorded which). The receptor set was obtained from an adult woman who had mild COVID-19 (a few samples of this study predate the infection). Cell type and time point are not known.

This clonotype was recorded at least ten times. The chain links TRBV20-1 to TRBJ2-1, with D uncertain. V dropped 2 bases and J dropped 5 bases, with 4 bases sitting between them. Germline CDR1 reads DFQATT; CDR2 reads SNEGSKA (reference sequence). The CDR3 consists of 11 residues. The CDR3 nucleotides read TGCAGTGCTAGACAGGACAATGAGCAGTTCTTC. Its protein product is CSARQDNEQFF.

The chain employs TRBV7-2 and TRBJ1-4; D may be TRBD1 (6 bases). From germline, CDR1 is SGHTA and CDR2 FQGNSA. V was trimmed by 1 base and J by 5 bases, leaving 8 bases between them. The CDR3 is made up of 14 amino acids. DNA for the CDR3: TGTGCCAGCAGCTTAGACAGGGCAAATGAAAAACTGTTTTTT. It is translated as CASSLDRANEKLFF.

This clonotype occurred a few times. The chain is built from TRBV24-1 and TRBJ1-6, with D possibly matching TRBD1 (6 bases). CDR3 size: 15 residues. The germline V gene encodes CDR1 KGHDR and CDR2 SFDVKD. Deletions cut 4 bases from V and 1 base from J, with 7 bases between. The CDR3 coding sequence is TGTGCCACCAGTGAAGGGGGTTCCTATAATTCACCCCTCCACTTT. Protein: CATSEGGSYNSPLHF.

This clonotype came up a few times. This chain links TRBV9 with TRBJ1-6; the D is unclear. Trimming removed 0 bases at V and 10 bases at J, with 8 bases between. The CDR3 sequence is 13 residues long. Germline CDR1 reads SGDLS; CDR2 reads YYNGEE. Here the CDR3 DNA reads TGTGCCAGCAGCGTAGATGGGGAGTCACCCCTCCACTTT. This codes for CASSVDGESPLHF.

The gene calls are TRBV19 and TRBJ1-2; D gene ambiguous. Germline V gene lookup returns CDR1 LNHDA and CDR2 SQIVND (reference sequence). The ends were cut back, 1 base at V and 4 bases at J, with 13 bases in the middle. CDR3 size: 15 residues. CDR3 amino acids: CASSIVLGESYGYTF. CDR3 in DNA: TGTGCCAGTAGTATAGTGCTGGGAGAGAGCTATGGCTACACCTTC.

The chain couples TRBV7-2 to TRBJ1-3, with TRBD1 matching over 8 bases. This CDR3 region has 17 residues. J gave up 0 bases and V 1 base, and 5 bases lay outside the gene matches. Germline V lookup: CDR1 SGHTA, CDR2 FQGNSA. This chain's CDR3 is CASSLGLRGLSGNTIYF. The CDR3 nucleotides read TGTGCCAGCAGCTTAGGGCTCAGGGGGCTCTCTGGAAACACCATATATTTT.

This clonotype was counted a few times. J is TRBJ1-1 and V is TRBV28, with D possibly matching TRBD1 (6 bases). Germline CDR1 reads MDHEN; CDR2 reads SYDVKM. Trimming stripped 8 bases from V and 1 base from J, with 11 bases between. This CDR3 region has 13 residues. The CDR3 region has the DNA TGTGCCAGCTTACAGGGAGGGAACACTGAAGCTTTCTTT. This sequence encodes CASLQGGNTEAFF. Together with reference TRBV28 and TRBJ1-1, the CDR3 gives the full variable domain: DVKVTQSSRYLVKRTGEKVFLECVQDMDHENMFWYRQDPGLGLRLIYFSYDVKMKEKGDIPEGYSVSREKKERFSLILESASTNQTSMYLCASLQGGNTEAFFGQGTRLTVV.

This clonotype came up a few times. This sequence joins TRBV12-3 or TRBV12-4 and TRBJ2-7; 11 bases match TRBD1. The trim removed 6 bases at V and 7 bases at J, leaving 8 bases unmatched. This CDR3 has 14 residues. The CDR3 sequence is CASSRPGQGGEQYF. CDR3 nucleotides: TGTGCCAGCAGCCGACCGGGACAGGGGGGAGAGCAGTACTTC.

The chain carries TRBV11-2 and TRBJ2-6; the D call may be TRBD1 or TRBD2 (5 bases each). Germline V gives CDR1 SGHAT, CDR2 FQNNGV. This CDR3 is 17 amino acids long. The germline V and J ends were trimmed by 6 bases and 2 bases, with 17 bases remaining between them. This CDR3 is CASRRPGPRAGANVLTF. CDR3 nucleotides: TGTGCCAGCAGACGTCCGGGACCCCGGGCTGGGGCCAACGTCCTGACTTTC.

The chain has TRBV6-2 or TRBV6-3 and TRBJ2-1, with TRBD2 matching 9 bases. Germline loops: CDR1 MNHEY, CDR2 SVGEGT. The CDR3 totals 18 residues. Trimming took 2 bases from V and 9 from J; bases not matched to a gene: 17. The CDR3 DNA sequence: TGTGCCAGCAGTTACCAACTGAATCTAGCGGGGTACCCGGGTGAGCAGTTCTTC. Amino acids: CASSYQLNLAGYPGEQFF.

The chain uses TRBV12-3 or TRBV12-4 and TRBJ2-1; 10 positions agree with TRBD2. The length of the CDR3 is 15 residues. V lost 5 bases, J lost 4 bases, and 5 bases stayed unmatched. The CDR3 loop reads CASSTTSGAYNEQFF. Written as DNA, the CDR3 is TGTGCCAGCAGTACCACTAGCGGGGCGTACAATGAGCAGTTCTTC.

This clonotype was seen a handful of times. V gene TRBV5-1 combines with J gene TRBJ2-7; D is possibly TRBD1 (6 bases). Trimming stripped 4 bases from V and 0 bases from J, with 11 bases between. The CDR3 runs 14 residues. Germline V lookup: CDR1 SGHRS, CDR2 YFSETQ. In DNA, the CDR3 is TGCGCCAGCAGCCTGCGGACAGCCTCCTACGAGCAGTACTTC. Translating gives CASSLRTASYEQYF. The entire variable domain, with the rest obtained from reference TRBV5-1 and TRBJ2-7, is as follows: KAGVTQTPRYLIKTRGQQVTLSCSPISGHRSVSWYQQTPGQGLQFLFEYFSETQRNKGNFPGRFSGRQFSNSRSEMNVSTLELGDSALYLCASSLRTASYEQYFGPGTRLTVT.

This sequence joins TRBV7-9 and TRBJ1-3; 7 bases map to TRBD1. The junction had 15 bases not matched to a gene; V was cut back by 4 bases and J by 3 bases. Germline CDR1 SEHNR, CDR2 FQNEAQ (reference sequence). The CDR3 spans 18 residues. Here the CDR3 reads CASSYGGWRTGVGNTIYF. For the CDR3, the DNA is TGTGCCAGCAGCTACGGCGGTTGGCGAACAGGGGTTGGAAACACCATATATTTT.

The chain uses TRBV7-9 and TRBJ2-5; D call uncertain. Trimming removed 4 bases from V and 4 bases from J, with 7 bases in between. The CDR3 is 12 amino acids. Germline V gene lookup returns CDR1 SEHNR and CDR2 FQNEAQ (reference sequence). The CDR3 is CASSSPLETQYF. Here the CDR3 DNA reads TGTGCCAGCAGCTCCCCTCTAGAGACCCAGTACTTC.

This clonotype was seen a handful of times. The chain links TRBV5-1 to TRBJ1-1; D remains ambiguous. CDR3 size: 15 residues. The germline V gene has CDR1 SGHRS and CDR2 YFSETQ. Trimming took off 3 bases at V and 4 bases at J, with 16 bases between the two ends. Here the CDR3 reads CASSSQTVGGTEAFF. CDR3 DNA: TGCGCCAGCAGCTCGCAAACCGTCGGTGGCACTGAAGCTTTCTTT.